This T cell receptor (beta chain) appears in the sequencing data of a study of T-cell memory formation after mild COVID-19. Barcoded TCR alpha and TCR beta cDNA libraries with UMIs came from 5'RACE using constant-segment primers. TCRdb redid the calling of the 5' RACE reads with MiXCR, one entry per CDR3 protein. In the table there are around 200,000 distinct CDR3 sequences, approximately 17% of which are singletons. Concerning this clonotype itself: As yet, its antigen is unknown.

Notes on the study in general: The appearance of some responding clones in pre-infection memory suggested that cross-reactive memory joined. Day 15 to 85 contracting clones showed balanced CD4/CD8; later expanders leaned CD4+. Still unconfirmed is whether the second-wave clones peaking on day 37 recognized SARS-CoV-2.

CDR3 length: 14 amino acids. V was cut by 6 bases and J by 0 bases, with 9 bases left in between. This receptor was taken from a man younger than 35 who had mild COVID-19 (a few samples of this study predate the infection). Cell type and time point are not known. Sequenced: PBMCs or a T cell subset sorted from them (not recorded which). This rearrangement joins TRBV12-3 or TRBV12-4 to TRBJ1-5; D is unclear. In DNA form, the CDR3 reads TGTGCCAGCAGCAGACAAACTAGCAATCAGCCCCAGCATTTT. Its translation is CASSRQTSNQPQHF.